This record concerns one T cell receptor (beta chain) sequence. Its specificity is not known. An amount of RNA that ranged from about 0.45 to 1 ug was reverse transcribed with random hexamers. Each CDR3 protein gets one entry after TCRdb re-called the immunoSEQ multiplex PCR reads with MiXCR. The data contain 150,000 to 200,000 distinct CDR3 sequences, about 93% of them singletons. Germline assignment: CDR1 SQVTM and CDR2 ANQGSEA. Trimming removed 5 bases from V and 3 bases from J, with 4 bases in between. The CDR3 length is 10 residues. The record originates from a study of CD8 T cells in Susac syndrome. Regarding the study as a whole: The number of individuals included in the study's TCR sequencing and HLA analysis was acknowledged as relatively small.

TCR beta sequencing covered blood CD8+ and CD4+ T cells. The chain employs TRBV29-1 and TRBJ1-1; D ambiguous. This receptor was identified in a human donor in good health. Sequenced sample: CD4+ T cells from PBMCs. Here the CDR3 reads CSVLYTEAFF. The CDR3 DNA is TGCAGCGTTTTGTACACTGAAGCTTTCTTT.